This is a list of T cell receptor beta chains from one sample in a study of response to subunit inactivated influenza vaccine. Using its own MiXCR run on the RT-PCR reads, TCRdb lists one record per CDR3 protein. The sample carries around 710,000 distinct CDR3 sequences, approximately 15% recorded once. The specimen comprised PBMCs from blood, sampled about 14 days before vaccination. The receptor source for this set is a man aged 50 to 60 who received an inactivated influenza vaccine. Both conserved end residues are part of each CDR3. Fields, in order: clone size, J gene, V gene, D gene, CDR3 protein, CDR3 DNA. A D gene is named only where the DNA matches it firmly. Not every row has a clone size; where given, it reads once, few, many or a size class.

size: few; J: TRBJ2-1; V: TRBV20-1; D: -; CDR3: CSARGRNEQFF; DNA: TGCAGTGCTAGAGGTCGAAATGAGCAGTTCTTC
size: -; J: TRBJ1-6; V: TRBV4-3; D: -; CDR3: CASSPGGFGNSPLHF; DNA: TGCGCCAGCAGCCCAGGCGGGTTTGGTAATTCACCCCTCCACTTT
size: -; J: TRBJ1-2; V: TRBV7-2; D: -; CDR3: CASSLEGTGYDYTF; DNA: TGTGCCAGCAGCTTAGAAGGCACTGGCTATGACTACACCTTC
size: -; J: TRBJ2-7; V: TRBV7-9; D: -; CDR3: CASSSSRDLAGYEQYF; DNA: TGTGCCAGCAGCTCATCCCGGGACCTCGCCGGCTACGAGCAGTACTTC
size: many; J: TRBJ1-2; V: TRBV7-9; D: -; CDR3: CASSLSTYGYTF; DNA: TGTGCCAGCAGCTTATCTACCTATGGCTACACCTTC
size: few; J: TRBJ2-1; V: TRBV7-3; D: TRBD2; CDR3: CASGEGTSGGNEQFF; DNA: TGTGCCAGCGGCGAAGGGACTAGCGGGGGCAATGAGCAGTTCTTC
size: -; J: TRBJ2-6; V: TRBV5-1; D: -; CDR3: CASSGQGRTGANVLTF; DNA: TGCGCCAGCAGCGGTCAGGGAAGGACTGGGGCCAACGTCCTGACTTTC
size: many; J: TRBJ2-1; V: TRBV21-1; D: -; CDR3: CASSKEGLSYNEQFF; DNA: TGTGCCAGCAGCAAAGAGGGACTCTCCTACAATGAGCAGTTCTTC
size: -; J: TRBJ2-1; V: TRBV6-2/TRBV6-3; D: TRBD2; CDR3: CASSYLKRGASYNEQFF; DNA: TGTGCCAGCAGTTATCTGAAGCGGGGGGCCTCCTACAATGAGCAGTTCTTC
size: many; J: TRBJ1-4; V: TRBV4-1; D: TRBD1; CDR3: CASSQVGTGGEKLFF; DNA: TGCGCCAGCAGCCAAGTCGGGACAGGTGGCGAAAAACTGTTTTTT
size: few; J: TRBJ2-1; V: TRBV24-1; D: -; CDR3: CATSAFRLTEQFF; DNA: TGTGCCACCAGTGCATTTCGGTTGACTGAGCAGTTCTTC
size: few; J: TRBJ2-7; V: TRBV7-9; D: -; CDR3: CASSLLGRDEQYF; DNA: TGTGCCAGCAGCTTATTGGGGCGGGACGAGCAGTACTTC
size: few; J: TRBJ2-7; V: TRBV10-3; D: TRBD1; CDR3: CAIRGDRGPYEQYF; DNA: TGTGCCATCAGAGGGGACAGGGGGCCCTACGAGCAGTACTTC